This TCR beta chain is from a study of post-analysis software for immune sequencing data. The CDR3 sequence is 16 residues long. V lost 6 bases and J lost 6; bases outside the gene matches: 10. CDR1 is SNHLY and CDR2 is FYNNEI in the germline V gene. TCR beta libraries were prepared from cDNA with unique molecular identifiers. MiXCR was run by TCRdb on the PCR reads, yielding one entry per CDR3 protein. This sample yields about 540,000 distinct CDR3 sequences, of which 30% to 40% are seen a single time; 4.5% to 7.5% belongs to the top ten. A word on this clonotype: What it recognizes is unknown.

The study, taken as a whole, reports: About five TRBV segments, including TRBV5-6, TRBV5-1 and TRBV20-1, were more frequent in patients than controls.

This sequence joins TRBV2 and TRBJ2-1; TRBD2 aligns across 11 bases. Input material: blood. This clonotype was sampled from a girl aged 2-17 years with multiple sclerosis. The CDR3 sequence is CASRRVASGGPNEQFF. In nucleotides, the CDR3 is TGTGCCAGCAGGCGGGTGGCTAGCGGGGGGCCCAATGAGCAGTTCTTC.